These 18 T cell receptor beta chains were sequenced from one sample in a study of blood T cells in healthy people across ages. Sample-barcoded 5' priming and a J-beta primer mix drove a second PCR of about 7 to 11 cycles. TCRdb ran MiXCR on the 5' RACE reads and lists one entry per CDR3 protein. Of hundreds of thousands of distinct CDR3 sequences listed, around 32% are singletons. The specimen sequenced was blood. These TCRs come from a woman of 80 years or more in good health.

This rearrangement joins TRBV12-3 or TRBV12-4 to TRBJ2-3; D unresolved. The CDR3 has 15 residues. Deletions cut 5 bases from V and 0 bases from J, with 12 bases between. The CDR3 reads CASSNHMDSTDTQYF. In DNA form, the CDR3 reads TGTGCCAGCAGTAACCATATGGACAGCACAGATACGCAGTATTTT.

The table lists this clonotype with a few counts. The chain is built from TRBV7-8 and TRBJ1-2; perhaps TRBD1 as D (6 bases). This CDR3 has 14 amino acids. Germline loops: CDR1 SGHVS, CDR2 FQNEAQ. V lost 5 bases and J lost 3, with 13 bases in between. The DNA for the CDR3 is TGTGCCAGCAGCCCACAGGGCTCGCACTATGGCTACACCTTC. Its translation is CASSPQGSHYGYTF.

The J gene is TRBJ1-5, the V gene TRBV29-1; 9 bases are shared with TRBD1. The V gene end was trimmed by 4 bases and the J gene end by 4 bases; junction bases not matched to a gene: 2. The CDR3 is 13 amino acids. CDR1 is SQVTM and CDR2 is ANQGSEA in the germline V gene. CDR3 nucleotide sequence: TGCAGCGTTGGACAGGGGGTGAATCAGCCCCAGCATTTT. Translated, it gives CSVGQGVNQPQHF.

The sample holds a few counts of this clonotype. CDR3 sequence: CASSLERSRGPFF. The CDR3 bases are TGTGCCAGCAGCTTAGAGAGGAGCAGGGGACCTTTCTTT. This sequence joins TRBV7-2 and TRBJ1-1; possibly TRBD1 for D (6 bases). The CDR3 length is 13 residues. Germline V gene data show CDR1 as SGHTA and CDR2 as FQGNSA. V was clipped by 1 base and J by 12 bases, with 15 bases between them.

The sample holds many counts of this clonotype. The chain couples TRBV20-1 to TRBJ2-1; tentative D call: TRBD2 (6 bases). Between the trimmed V and J ends, which lost 3 bases and 5 bases, there was a span of 17 bases. This CDR3 comprises 15 residues. The germline gives CDR1 DFQATT, CDR2 SNEGSKA (reference sequence). The DNA for the CDR3 is TGCAGTGCTAGTGGGGGACTGGCAGGCAACAATGAGCAGTTCTTC. This gives the protein CSASGGLAGNNEQFF.

This clonotype has at least ten counts. This CDR3 reads CSVEGRGVDTQYF. In DNA form, the CDR3 reads TGCAGCGTTGAAGGCAGGGGAGTAGATACGCAGTATTTT. J is TRBJ2-3 and V is TRBV29-1; tentative D call: TRBD1 (6 bases). Germline V lookup: CDR1 SQVTM, CDR2 ANQGSEA. Trimming shortened V by 1 base and J by 5 bases, and 10 bases separated the two germline ends. The CDR3 runs to 13 residues.

This clonotype came up many times. V is TRBV28 and J is TRBJ1-2; 7 nucleotides align to TRBD1. This CDR3 is built from 13 residues. Per germline, CDR1 MDHEN and CDR2 SYDVKM. The V and J ends lost 8 bases and 6 bases, in that order; junction bases with no gene match: 9. The CDR3 region is CASVPGGNDGYTF. The CDR3 bases are TGTGCCAGCGTCCCAGGGGGGAATGATGGCTACACCTTC.

Note on this clonotype: This may be a read error, as it is one base from a much larger clone. The rearrangement uses TRBV5-6 and TRBJ1-2; D not certain. The CDR3 is 15 amino acids. The V gene lost 2 bases and the J gene lost 6 bases, with 17 bases spanning the gap. Germline assignment: CDR1 SGHDT and CDR2 YYEEEE. The CDR3 loop is CASSFSRTLSHGYTF. CDR3 nucleotide sequence: TGTGCCAGCAGCTTTTCTCGGACCCTATCCCATGGCTACACCTTC.

The chain uses TRBV5-1 and TRBJ2-7; TRBD1 might be the D (5 bases). Germline CDR1 and CDR2: SGHRS and YFSETQ. V was pared by 4 bases and J by 6 bases, with 8 bases between. The length of the CDR3 is 11 residues. CDR3: CASSQDTEQYF. Here the CDR3 DNA reads TGCGCCAGCAGCCAGGACACCGAGCAGTACTTC.

This clonotype was recorded at least ten times. V and J are TRBV20-1 and TRBJ2-1; 7 nucleotides align to TRBD2. Losses at the gene ends were 6 bases for V and 7 bases for J; bases not matched to a gene: 12. In germline, CDR1 is DFQATT, CDR2 SNEGSKA (reference sequence). The CDR3 runs to 14 residues. For the CDR3, the DNA is TGCAGTGCCCCATACGGGGGGTCGGTAAATGAGCAGTTCTTC. This encodes CSAPYGGSVNEQFF.

In its sample, this clonotype was seen once. The V call is TRBV5-1, the J call TRBJ2-3; tentatively, D is TRBD1 or TRBD2 (5 bases each). CDR3 length equals 14 residues. CDR1 SGHRS and CDR2 YFSETQ come from the germline V gene. Trimming took off 4 bases at V and 5 bases at J, with 14 bases between the two ends. The CDR3 protein is CASSPGTPEDTQYF. CDR3 coding DNA: TGCGCCAGCAGCCCAGGGACCCCAGAAGATACGCAGTATTTT.

The gene calls are TRBV29-1 and TRBJ2-3; the match to TRBD2 covers 7 bases. The CDR3 runs 19 residues. V trimming: 0 bases; J trimming: 3 bases; junction bases outside the gene matches: 18. The germline V gene encodes CDR1 SQVTM and CDR2 ANQGSEA. This CDR3 is CSVEDHSLVWGGYTDTQYF. The CDR3 DNA reads as TGCAGCGTTGAAGATCACTCCCTAGTCTGGGGGGGGTATACAGATACGCAGTATTTT.

The chain recombines TRBV5-6 with TRBJ2-1; tentatively, D is TRBD1 or TRBD2 (5 bases each). CDR1 is SGHDT and CDR2 is YYEEEE in the germline V gene. The CDR3 has 12 residues. V gave up 5 bases and J gave up 7 bases, with 10 bases separating them. CDR3 DNA sequence: TGTGCCAGCAGTTGGGGGTGGAATGAGCAGTTCTTC. Its translation is CASSWGWNEQFF.

On this clonotype: The germline gene is not matched at one end of the junction; a read error may be the cause. CDR3 loop: CASTPTGSSADAQYF. The CDR3 DNA follows: TGTGCCAGCACCCCGACAGGGAGTAGCGCAGATGCGCAGTATTTT. The V and J genes are TRBV12-3 or TRBV12-4 and TRBJ2-3; 7 bases align to TRBD1. This CDR3 has 15 residues.

This clonotype was seen at least ten times. The chain employs TRBV27 and TRBJ2-7; D tentatively fits TRBD1 or TRBD2 (6 bases each). V was trimmed by 6 bases and J by 0 bases, leaving 15 bases between them. Germline V gene lookup returns CDR1 MNHEY and CDR2 SMNVEV (reference sequence). The CDR3 contains 15 residues. CDR3 in DNA: TGTGCCAGCAGACTCACGGGGGCTCTCTCCTACGAGCAGTACTTC. Translation: CASRLTGALSYEQYF.

With respect to this clonotype: The CDR3 carries no conserved terminal phenylalanine or tryptophan, so it likely arises from a read error. It is unclear where the CDR3 begins or ends on the DNA, so no DNA is shown, and the CDR3 is as TCRdb lists it. The chain has TRBV9 and TRBJ2-1; the table's D call TRBD1 went unverified against the DNA. The germline V gene has CDR1 SGDLS and CDR2 YYNGEE. A total of 16 residues make up the CDR3, ends included. The CDR3 is CASSVADIPGNEQFFG.

The gene calls are TRBV10-3 and TRBJ2-5; D perhaps matches TRBD1 (5 bases). The CDR3 has 15 amino acids. Germline CDR1 and CDR2: ENHRY and SYGVKD. Trimming took 6 bases from V and 11 from J, leaving 25 bases between them. In nucleotides, the CDR3 is TGTGCCATCAGAAGGGGCCAGGAGACCATCAATGAGCAGTACTTC. Translation gives CAIRRGQETINEQYF.

This clonotype appeared many times. The chain employs TRBV7-2 and TRBJ2-3; 7 bases are a match to TRBD2. The CDR3 length is 16 residues. Germline-derived CDR1 and CDR2 are SGHTA and FQGNSA. Unmatched junction bases numbered 5, after V lost 2 bases and J lost 0 bases. The CDR3 coding sequence is TGTGCCAGCAGCTTACGGGGGGTTACTAGCACAGATACGCAGTATTTT. Its translation: CASSLRGVTSTDTQYF. The full variable domain, in which reference TRBV7-2 and TRBJ2-3 provide the parts outside the CDR3, is GAGVSQSPSNKVTEKGKDVELRCDPISGHTALYWYRQSLGQGLEFLIYFQGNSAPDKSGLPSDRFSAERTGGSVSTLTIQRTQQEDSAVYLCASSLRGVTSTDTQYFGPGTRLTVL.